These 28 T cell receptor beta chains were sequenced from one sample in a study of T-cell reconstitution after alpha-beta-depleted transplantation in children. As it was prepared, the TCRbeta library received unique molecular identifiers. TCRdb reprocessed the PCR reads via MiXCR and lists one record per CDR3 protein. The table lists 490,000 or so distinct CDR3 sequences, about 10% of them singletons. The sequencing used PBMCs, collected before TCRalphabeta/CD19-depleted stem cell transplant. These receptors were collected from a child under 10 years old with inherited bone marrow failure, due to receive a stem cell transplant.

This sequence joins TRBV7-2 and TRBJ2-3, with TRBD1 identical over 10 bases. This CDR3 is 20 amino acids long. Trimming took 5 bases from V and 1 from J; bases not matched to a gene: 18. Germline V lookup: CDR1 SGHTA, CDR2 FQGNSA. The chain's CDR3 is CASSPRDRGLLRVGTDTQYF. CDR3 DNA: TGTGCCAGCAGCCCTCGGGACAGGGGACTTCTTAGGGTCGGCACAGATACGCAGTATTTT.

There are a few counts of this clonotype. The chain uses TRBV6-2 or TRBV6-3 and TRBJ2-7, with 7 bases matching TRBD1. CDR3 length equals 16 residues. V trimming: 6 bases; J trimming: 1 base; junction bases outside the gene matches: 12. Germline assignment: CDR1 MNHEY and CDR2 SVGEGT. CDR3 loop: CASRRWTGRRSYEQYF. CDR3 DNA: TGTGCCAGCAGGCGTTGGACAGGTCGGCGGTCCTACGAGCAGTACTTC.

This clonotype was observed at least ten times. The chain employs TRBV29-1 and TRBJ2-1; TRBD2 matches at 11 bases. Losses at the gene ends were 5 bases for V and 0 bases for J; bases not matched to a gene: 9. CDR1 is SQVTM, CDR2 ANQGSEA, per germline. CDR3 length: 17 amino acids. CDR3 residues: CSVRTSGYPSSYNEQFF. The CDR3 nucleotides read TGCAGCGTTAGGACTAGCGGGTATCCCAGCTCCTACAATGAGCAGTTCTTC.

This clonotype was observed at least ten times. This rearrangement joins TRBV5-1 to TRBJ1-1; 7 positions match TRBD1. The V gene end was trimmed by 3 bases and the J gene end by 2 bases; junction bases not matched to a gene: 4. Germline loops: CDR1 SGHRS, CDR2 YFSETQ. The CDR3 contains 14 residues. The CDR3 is CASSYRQGNTEAFF. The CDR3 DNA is TGCGCCAGCAGCTACCGACAGGGTAACACTGAAGCTTTCTTT.

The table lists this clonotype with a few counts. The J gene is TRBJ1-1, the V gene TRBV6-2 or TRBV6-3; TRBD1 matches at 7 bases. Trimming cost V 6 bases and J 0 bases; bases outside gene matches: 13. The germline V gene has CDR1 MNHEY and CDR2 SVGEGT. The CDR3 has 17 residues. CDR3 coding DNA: TGTGCCAGCAGAGTAAGTTGGGGGGACAGCTTGAACACTGAAGCTTTCTTT. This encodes CASRVSWGDSLNTEAFF.

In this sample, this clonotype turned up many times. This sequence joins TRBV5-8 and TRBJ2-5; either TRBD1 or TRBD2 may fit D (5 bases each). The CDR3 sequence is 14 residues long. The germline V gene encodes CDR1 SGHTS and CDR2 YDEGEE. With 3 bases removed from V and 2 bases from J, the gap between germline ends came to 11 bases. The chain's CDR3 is CASSSGPNQETQYF. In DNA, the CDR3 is TGTGCCAGCAGCTCGGGACCGAATCAAGAGACCCAGTACTTC.

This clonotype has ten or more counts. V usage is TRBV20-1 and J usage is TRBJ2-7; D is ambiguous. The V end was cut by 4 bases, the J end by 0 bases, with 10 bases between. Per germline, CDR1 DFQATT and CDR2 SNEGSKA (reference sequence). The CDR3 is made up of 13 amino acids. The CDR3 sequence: CSATTGLSYEQYF. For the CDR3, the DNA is TGCAGTGCTACGACGGGCCTCTCCTACGAGCAGTACTTC.

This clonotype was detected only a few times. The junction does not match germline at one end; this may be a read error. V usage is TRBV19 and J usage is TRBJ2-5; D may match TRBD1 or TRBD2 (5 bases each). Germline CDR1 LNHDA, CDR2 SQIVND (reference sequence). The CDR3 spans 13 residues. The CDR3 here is CASSIGTAETQYF. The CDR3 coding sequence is TGTGCCAGCAGTATCGGGACCGCAGAGACCCAGTACTTC.

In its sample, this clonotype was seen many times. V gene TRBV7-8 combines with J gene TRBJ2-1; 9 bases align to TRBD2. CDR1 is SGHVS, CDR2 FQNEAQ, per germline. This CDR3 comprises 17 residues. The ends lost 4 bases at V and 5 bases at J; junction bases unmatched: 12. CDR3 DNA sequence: TGTGCCAGCAGCTATTACGTAGCGGGAGTGCCGGACAATGAGCAGTTCTTC. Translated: CASSYYVAGVPDNEQFF.

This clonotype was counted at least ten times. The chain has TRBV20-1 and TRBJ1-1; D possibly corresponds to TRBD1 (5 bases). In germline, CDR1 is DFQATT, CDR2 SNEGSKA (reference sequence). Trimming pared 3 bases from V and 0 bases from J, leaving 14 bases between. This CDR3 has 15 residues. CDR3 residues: CSARNLGGMNTEAFF. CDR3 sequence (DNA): TGCAGTGCTAGGAATCTGGGGGGTATGAACACTGAAGCTTTCTTT.

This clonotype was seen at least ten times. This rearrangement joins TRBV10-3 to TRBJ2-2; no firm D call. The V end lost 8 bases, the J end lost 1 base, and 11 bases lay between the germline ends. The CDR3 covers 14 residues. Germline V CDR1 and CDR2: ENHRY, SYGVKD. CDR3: CAIEPTVNTGELFF. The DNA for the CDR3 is TGTGCCATCGAACCGACGGTGAACACCGGGGAGCTGTTTTTT.

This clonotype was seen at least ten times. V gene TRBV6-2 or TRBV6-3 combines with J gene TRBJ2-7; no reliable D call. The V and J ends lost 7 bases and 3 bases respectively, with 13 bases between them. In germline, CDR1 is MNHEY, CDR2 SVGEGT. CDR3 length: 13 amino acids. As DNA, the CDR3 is TGTGCCAGCACCCTACGGTGGGGCTACGAGCAGTACTTC. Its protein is CASTLRWGYEQYF.

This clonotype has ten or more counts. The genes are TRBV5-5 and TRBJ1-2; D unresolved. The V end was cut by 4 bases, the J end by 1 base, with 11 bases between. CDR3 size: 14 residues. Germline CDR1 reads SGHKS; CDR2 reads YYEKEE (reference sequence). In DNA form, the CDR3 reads TGTGCCAGCAGCCAGGTGGGGTTTAACTATGGCTACACCTTC. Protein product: CASSQVGFNYGYTF.

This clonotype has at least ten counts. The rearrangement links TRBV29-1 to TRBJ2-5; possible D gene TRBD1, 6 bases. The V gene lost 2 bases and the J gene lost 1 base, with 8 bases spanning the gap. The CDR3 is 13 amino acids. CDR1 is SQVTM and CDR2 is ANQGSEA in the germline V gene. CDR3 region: CSVEQGSQETQYF. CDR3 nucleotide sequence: TGCAGCGTTGAACAGGGGAGCCAAGAGACCCAGTACTTC. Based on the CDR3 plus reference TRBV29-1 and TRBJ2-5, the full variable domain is SAVISQKPSRDICQRGTSLTIQCQVDSQVTMMFWYRQQPGQSLTLIATANQGSEATYESGFVIDKFPISRPNLTFSTLTVSNMSPEDSSIYLCSVEQGSQETQYFGPGTRLLVL.

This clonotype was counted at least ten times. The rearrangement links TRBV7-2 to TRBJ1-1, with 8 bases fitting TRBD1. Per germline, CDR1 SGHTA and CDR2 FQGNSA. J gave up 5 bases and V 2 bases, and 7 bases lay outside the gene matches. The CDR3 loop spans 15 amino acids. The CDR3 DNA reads TGTGCCAGCAGCTTATTGACAGGGGTTAAAACTGAAGCTTTCTTT. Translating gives CASSLLTGVKTEAFF.

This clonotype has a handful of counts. CDR3: CASSPLEAVGGNTQYF. The CDR3 DNA follows: TGCGCCAGCAGCCCCCTCGAAGCGGTGGGGGGGAATACGCAGTATTTT. This chain joins TRBV4-3 and TRBJ2-3; TRBD2 matches 7 bases. The junction had 14 bases not matched to a gene; V was cut back by 4 bases and J by 7 bases. The CDR3 totals 16 residues. Germline CDR1 LGHNA, CDR2 YSLEER.

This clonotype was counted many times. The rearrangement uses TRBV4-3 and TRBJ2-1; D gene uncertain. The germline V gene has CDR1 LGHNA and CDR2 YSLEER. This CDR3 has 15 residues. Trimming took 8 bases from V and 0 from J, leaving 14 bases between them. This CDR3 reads CASCWTVSSYNEQFF. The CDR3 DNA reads TGCGCCAGCTGTTGGACCGTTAGCTCCTACAATGAGCAGTTCTTC.

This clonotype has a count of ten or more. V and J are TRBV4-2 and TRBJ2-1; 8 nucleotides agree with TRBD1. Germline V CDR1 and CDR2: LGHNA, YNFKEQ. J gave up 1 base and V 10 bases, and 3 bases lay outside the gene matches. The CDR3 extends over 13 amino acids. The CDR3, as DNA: TGTGCCACCCAGGGGGCATCCTACAATGAGCAGTTCTTC. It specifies CATQGASYNEQFF.

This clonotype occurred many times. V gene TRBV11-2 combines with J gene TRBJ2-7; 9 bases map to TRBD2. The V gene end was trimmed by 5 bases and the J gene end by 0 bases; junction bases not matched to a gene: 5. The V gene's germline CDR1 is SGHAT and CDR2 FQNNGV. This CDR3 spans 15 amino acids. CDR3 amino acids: CASSPRTSVSYEQYF. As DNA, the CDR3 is TGTGCCAGCAGCCCCCGGACTAGCGTCTCCTACGAGCAGTACTTC.

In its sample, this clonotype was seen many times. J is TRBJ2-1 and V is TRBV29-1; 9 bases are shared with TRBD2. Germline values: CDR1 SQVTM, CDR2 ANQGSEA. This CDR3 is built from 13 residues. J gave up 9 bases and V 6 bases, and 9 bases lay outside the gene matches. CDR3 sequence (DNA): TGCAGCGTCACTAGCGGGTCGCCGCGTGAGCAGTTCTTC. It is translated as CSVTSGSPREQFF.

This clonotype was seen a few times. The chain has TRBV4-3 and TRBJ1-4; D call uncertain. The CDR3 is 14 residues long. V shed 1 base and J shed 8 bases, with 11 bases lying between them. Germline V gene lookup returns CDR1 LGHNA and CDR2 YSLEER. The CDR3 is CASSQVGSPEKLFF. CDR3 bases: TGCGCCAGCAGCCAAGTAGGGAGCCCCGAAAAACTGTTTTTT.

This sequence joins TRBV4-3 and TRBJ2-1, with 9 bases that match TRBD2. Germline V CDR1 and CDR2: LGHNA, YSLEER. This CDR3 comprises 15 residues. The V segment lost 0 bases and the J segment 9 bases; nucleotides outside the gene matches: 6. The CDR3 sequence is CASSQEVAGVPEQFF. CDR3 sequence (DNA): TGCGCCAGCAGCCAAGAAGTAGCGGGAGTGCCTGAGCAGTTCTTC.

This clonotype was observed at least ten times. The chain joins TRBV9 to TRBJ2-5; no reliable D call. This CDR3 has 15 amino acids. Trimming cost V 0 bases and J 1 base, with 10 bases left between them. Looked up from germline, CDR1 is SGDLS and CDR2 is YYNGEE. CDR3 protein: CASSVGGTRQETQYF. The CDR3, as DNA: TGTGCCAGCAGCGTAGGTGGTACCCGCCAAGAGACCCAGTACTTC.

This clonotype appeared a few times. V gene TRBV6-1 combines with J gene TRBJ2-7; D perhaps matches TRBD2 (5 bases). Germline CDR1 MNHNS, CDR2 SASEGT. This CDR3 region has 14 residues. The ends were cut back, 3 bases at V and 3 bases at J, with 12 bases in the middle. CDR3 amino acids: CASSDFRGLYEQYF. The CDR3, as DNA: TGTGCCAGCAGTGATTTCCGCGGGCTCTACGAGCAGTACTTC.

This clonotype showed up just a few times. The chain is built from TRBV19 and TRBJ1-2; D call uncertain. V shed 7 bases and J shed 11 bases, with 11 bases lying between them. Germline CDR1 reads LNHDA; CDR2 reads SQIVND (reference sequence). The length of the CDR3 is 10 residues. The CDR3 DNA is TGTGCCAGTACTATCGGACTTTACACCTTC. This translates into CASTIGLYTF.

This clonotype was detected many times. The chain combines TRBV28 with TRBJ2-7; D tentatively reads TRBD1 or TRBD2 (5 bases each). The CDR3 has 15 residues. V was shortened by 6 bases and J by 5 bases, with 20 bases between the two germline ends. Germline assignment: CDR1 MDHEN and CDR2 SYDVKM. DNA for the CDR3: TGTGCCAGCAGCCCGGGACCTATAGTCGGCCACGAGCAGTACTTC. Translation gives CASSPGPIVGHEQYF.

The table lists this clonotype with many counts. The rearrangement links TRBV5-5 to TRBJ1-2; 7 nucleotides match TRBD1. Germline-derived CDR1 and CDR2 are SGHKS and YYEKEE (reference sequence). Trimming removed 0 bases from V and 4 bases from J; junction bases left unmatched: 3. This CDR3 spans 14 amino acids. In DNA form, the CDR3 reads TGTGCCAGCAGCTTGGAGACAGGGACCTATGGCTACACCTTC. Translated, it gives CASSLETGTYGYTF.

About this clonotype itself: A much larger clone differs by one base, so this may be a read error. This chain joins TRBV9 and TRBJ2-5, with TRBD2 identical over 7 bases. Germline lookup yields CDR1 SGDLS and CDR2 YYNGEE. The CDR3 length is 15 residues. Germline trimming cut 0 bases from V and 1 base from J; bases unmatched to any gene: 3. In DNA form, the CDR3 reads TGTGCCAGCAGCGTAGGGGACTACTCCCAAGAGACCCAGTACTTC. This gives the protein CASSVGDYSQETQYF.